This T cell receptor (beta chain) was identified during a study of blood T cell repertoires in COVID-19. Overall study: The United States, Italy and Spain supplied acute and convalescent COVID-19 samples. T cells, B-cell-depleted T cells, or PBMCs provided the cDNA or gDNA that served as material.

This clone was picked up one time. The CDR3 runs to 14 residues. Looked up from germline, CDR1 is WSHSY and CDR2 is SAAADI. V was cut by 4 bases and J by 4 bases, with 13 bases left in between. Per the authors' pipeline: Scientists estimated how many nucleated cells there were by amplifying reference gene primers. Libraries were prepared by immunoSEQ multiplex PCR; TCRdb keeps only in-frame clonotypes and omits some of them. The D gene and trimming were derived from the DNA, and the V and J assignments and clone size from that table. The table records more than 250,000 clones, roughly nine tenths of them present only once.

The genes are TRBV10-2 and TRBJ1-1, with D maybe TRBD1 (6 bases). Sequencing was carried out using peripheral blood. This sequence was found in a man aged 18 to 35 with active or convalescent COVID-19. The CDR3 region has the DNA TGCGCCAGCAGTGTCGAGGGGGATTTCACTGAAGCTTTCTTT. Amino acid sequence: CASSVEGDFTEAFF.